One and the same sample provided the 13 T cell receptor beta chains below, sequenced in a study of cytomegalovirus exposure and HLA in healthy donors. PCR was performed using 60 Vbeta and 13 Jbeta primers. Repertoires were generated with immunoSEQ multiplex PCR, while TCRdb's copy carries only in-frame clones and drops some. This table holds 78,000 or so clones, 65% to 85% found once. The sample was PBMCs. The receptors were sampled from a woman in her 50s in good health and CMV-seronegative.

The chain carries TRBV19 and TRBJ2-7, with 9 bases fitting TRBD1. This CDR3 contains 14 residues. CDR1 is LNHDA, CDR2 SQIVND, per germline (reference sequence). The ends lost 3 bases at V and 3 bases at J; junction bases unmatched: 3. The CDR3 spells CASSIGTGFYEQYF. For the CDR3, the DNA is TGTGCCAGTAGTATTGGGACAGGGTTCTACGAGCAGTACTTC.

V is TRBV2 and J is TRBJ1-3, with D uncertain. Trimming shortened V by 8 bases and J by 3 bases, and 8 bases separated the two germline ends. The CDR3 spans 12 residues. CDR1 is SNHLY, CDR2 FYNNEI, per germline. The CDR3 DNA reads TGTGCCAGCGTCGGGGTTGGAAACACCATATATTTT. Translated, it gives CASVGVGNTIYF.

This clone was detected only once. The chain couples TRBV10-2 to TRBJ2-1; D might be TRBD1 (7 bases). The V end lost 5 bases, the J end lost 4 bases, and 15 bases lay between the germline ends. The V gene's germline CDR1 is WSHSY and CDR2 SAAADI. The CDR3 has 15 residues. This chain's CDR3 is CASSRAGQSYNEQFF. In DNA form, the CDR3 reads TGCGCCAGCAGTCGCGCGGGACAGTCTTACAATGAGCAGTTCTTC.

The rearrangement links TRBV4-1 to TRBJ2-3, with 10 nucleotides matching TRBD2. CDR3 length: 16 amino acids. In germline, CDR1 is MGHRA, CDR2 YSYEKL. V shed 1 base, J shed 4 bases, and the junction held 5 bases outside the gene matches. The CDR3 bases are TGCGCCAGCAGCCAAGTGCTAGCGGGGGACGCAGATACGCAGTATTTT. Translation gives CASSQVLAGDADTQYF.

The chain combines TRBV27 with TRBJ2-5; D perhaps matches TRBD2 (5 bases). CDR1 MNHEY and CDR2 SMNVEV come from the germline V gene (reference sequence). V was clipped by 3 bases and J by 5 bases, with 10 bases between them. The CDR3 is made up of 13 amino acids. This chain's CDR3 is CASSLRVRETQYF. The CDR3 nucleotides read TGTGCCAGCAGTTTGAGGGTACGGGAGACCCAGTACTTC.

The chain couples TRBV7-2 to TRBJ2-4; D possibly corresponds to TRBD1 (6 bases). Germline values: CDR1 SGHTA, CDR2 FQGNSA. The V gene lost 6 bases and the J gene lost 1 base, with 13 bases spanning the gap. The CDR3 has 15 amino acids. The CDR3: CASSEQGSAKNIQYF. As DNA, the CDR3 is TGTGCCAGCAGTGAACAGGGAAGCGCCAAAAACATTCAGTACTTC.

The sample holds a few counts of this clone. The genes are TRBV25-1 and TRBJ2-3; weak D call: TRBD2 (5 bases). The V end lost 8 bases, the J end lost 5 bases, and 11 bases lay between the germline ends. This CDR3 region has 12 residues. CDR1 MGHDK and CDR2 SYGVNS come from the germline V gene. The chain's CDR3 is CASQDREDTQYF. The CDR3, as DNA: TGTGCCAGCCAAGACCGGGAAGATACGCAGTATTTT.

This clone was seen only once. V gene TRBV5-4 combines with J gene TRBJ1-2, with TRBD1 matching over 7 bases. The V gene's germline CDR1 is SGHNT and CDR2 YYREEE (reference sequence). The J segment lost 3 bases and the V segment lost 2 bases, leaving 4 bases of the junction unmatched. The CDR3 consists of 14 residues. The CDR3 reads CASSFRTGDYGYTF. Here the CDR3 DNA reads TGTGCCAGCAGCTTCCGGACAGGAGACTATGGCTACACCTTC. The entire variable domain, with the rest obtained from reference TRBV5-4 and TRBJ1-2, is as follows: ETGVTQSPTHLIKTRGQQVTLRCSSQSGHNTVSWYQQALGQGPQFIFQYYREEENGRGNFPPRFSGLQFPNYSSELNVNALELDDSALYLCASSFRTGDYGYTFGSGTRLTVV.

The chain joins TRBV7-8 to TRBJ2-7, with 13 bases aligning to TRBD2. With V trimmed by 6 bases and J by 0 bases, 8 bases remained unmatched. The CDR3 sequence is 17 residues long. The germline CDR1 and CDR2 sequences are SGHVS and FQNEAQ. The CDR3: CASSHRTSGSSSYEQYF. The CDR3 nucleotides are TGTGCCAGCAGTCACCGGACTAGCGGGAGTTCCTCCTACGAGCAGTACTTC.

This clone was seen a few times. This rearrangement joins TRBV7-9 to TRBJ1-1, with TRBD1 as a possible D gene (6 bases). CDR1 and CDR2 from the germline V gene are SEHNR and FQNEAQ (reference sequence). Between the trimmed V and J ends, which lost 5 bases and 5 bases, there was a span of 18 bases. This CDR3 has 15 residues. CDR3 DNA: TGTGCCAGCAGCCGTAGTACAGGGCTCGGAACTGAAGCTTTCTTT. This codes for CASSRSTGLGTEAFF.

This clone was found once. The chain carries TRBV5-1 and TRBJ1-6; TRBD1 matches 9 bases. The length of the CDR3 is 15 residues. Germline CDR1 and CDR2: SGHRS and YFSETQ. With V trimmed by 4 bases and J by 8 bases, 7 bases remained unmatched. The CDR3 DNA reads as TGCGCCAGCAGCCTAGACCGGACAGGGGATTCACCCCTCCACTTT. Protein product: CASSLDRTGDSPLHF. The full variable domain, its missing parts supplied by reference TRBV5-1 and TRBJ1-6, is KAGVTQTPRYLIKTRGQQVTLSCSPISGHRSVSWYQQTPGQGLQFLFEYFSETQRNKGNFPGRFSGRQFSNSRSEMNVSTLELGDSALYLCASSLDRTGDSPLHFGNGTRLTVT.

The table lists this clone with a count of one. The rearrangement uses TRBV7-8 and TRBJ1-6, with TRBD1 matching over 7 bases. This CDR3 is built from 14 residues. Germline loops: CDR1 SGHVS, CDR2 FQNEAQ. The J segment lost 6 bases and the V segment lost 5 bases, leaving 4 bases of the junction unmatched. The CDR3, as DNA: TGTGCCAGCAGCGCCAGACAGGGTAATTCACCCCTCCACTTT. Translation gives CASSARQGNSPLHF.

The J gene is TRBJ1-1, the V gene TRBV7-9; TRBD1 matches 7 bases. This CDR3 contains 15 residues. V was clipped by 4 bases and J by 1 base; unmatched bases: 6. The germline gives CDR1 SEHNR, CDR2 FQNEAQ (reference sequence). Here the CDR3 reads CASSSTYRGNTEAFF. CDR3 in DNA: TGTGCCAGCAGCTCTACATACAGGGGGAACACTGAAGCTTTCTTT.